Listed here are 7 T cell receptor beta chains from one sample, sequenced in a study of early T cells in non-severe SARS-CoV-2 infection. Each CDR3 protein is one row after TCRdb ran MiXCR on the 5' RACE reads. The data contain around 93,000 distinct CDR3 sequences, approximately 12% of them singletons. Sequencing was performed on whole blood, taken at baseline. These receptors all come from an adult who was a healthcare worker with PCR-confirmed SARS-CoV-2 infection or an uninfected control (not recorded which).

The chain uses TRBV9 and TRBJ2-3; no firm D call. Germline CDR1 reads SGDLS; CDR2 reads YYNGEE. The CDR3 runs 12 residues. The V end lost 3 bases, the J end lost 2 bases, and 4 bases lay between the germline ends. CDR3 bases: TGTGCCAGCAGCGGGAACACAGATACGCAGTATTTT. Translated: CASSGNTDTQYF.

This clonotype was recorded a few times. This rearrangement joins TRBV27 to TRBJ1-4, with 7 bases identical to TRBD1. Germline lookup yields CDR1 MNHEY and CDR2 SMNVEV (reference sequence). The ends lost 4 bases at V and 10 bases at J; junction bases unmatched: 9. This CDR3 has 14 amino acids. In DNA form, the CDR3 reads TGTGCCAGCAGTTCCTGGGACAGCCAAGGAAAACTGTTTTTT. Its protein is CASSSWDSQGKLFF.

This clonotype was observed a few times. The chain uses TRBV29-1 and TRBJ2-7; a possible D gene is TRBD1 (6 bases). The ends were cut back, 2 bases at V and 3 bases at J, with 14 bases in the middle. The germline gives CDR1 SQVTM, CDR2 ANQGSEA. There are 14 residues in the CDR3. This chain's CDR3 is CSVEKDSRNYEQYF. The DNA for the CDR3 is TGCAGCGTTGAAAAGGACAGCCGAAACTACGAGCAGTACTTC.

This clonotype occurred a few times. The chain carries TRBV11-3 and TRBJ1-3; D is ambiguous. The V gene's germline CDR1 is SGHNT and CDR2 YENEEA. The CDR3 loop spans 16 amino acids. V shed 1 base and J shed 0 bases, with 10 bases lying between them. The CDR3 bases are TGTGCCAGCAGCTTAGGCGGAGGCCACTCTGGAAACACCATATATTTT. Its translation: CASSLGGGHSGNTIYF.

This clonotype was recorded a few times. The rearrangement uses TRBV7-6 and TRBJ1-4; no definite D call. Germline CDR1 is SGHVS and CDR2 is FNYEAQ. V was trimmed by 1 base and J by 5 bases, leaving 8 bases between them. This CDR3 comprises 14 residues. The CDR3 reads CASSLVQGNEKLFF. The CDR3 DNA follows: TGTGCCAGCAGCTTAGTACAAGGAAATGAAAAACTGTTTTTT.

The chain joins TRBV3-1 to TRBJ2-1; D may be TRBD1 (5 bases). The CDR3 consists of 13 residues. The V end was cut by 4 bases, the J end by 6 bases, with 10 bases between. Germline CDR1 LGHDT, CDR2 YNNKEL (reference sequence). The CDR3 DNA reads as TGTGCCAGCAGCCTGCTGACAGTCAATGAGCAGTTCTTC. Translated, it gives CASSLLTVNEQFF.

The chain links TRBV18 to TRBJ2-7; D call uncertain. The CDR3 totals 15 residues. Germline assignment: CDR1 KGHSH and CDR2 LQKENI. V was cut by 6 bases and J by 0 bases, with 15 bases left in between. As DNA, the CDR3 is TGTGCCAGCTCGCCGCAATCAGGAAGCTCCTACGAGCAGTACTTC. Its translation: CASSPQSGSSYEQYF.